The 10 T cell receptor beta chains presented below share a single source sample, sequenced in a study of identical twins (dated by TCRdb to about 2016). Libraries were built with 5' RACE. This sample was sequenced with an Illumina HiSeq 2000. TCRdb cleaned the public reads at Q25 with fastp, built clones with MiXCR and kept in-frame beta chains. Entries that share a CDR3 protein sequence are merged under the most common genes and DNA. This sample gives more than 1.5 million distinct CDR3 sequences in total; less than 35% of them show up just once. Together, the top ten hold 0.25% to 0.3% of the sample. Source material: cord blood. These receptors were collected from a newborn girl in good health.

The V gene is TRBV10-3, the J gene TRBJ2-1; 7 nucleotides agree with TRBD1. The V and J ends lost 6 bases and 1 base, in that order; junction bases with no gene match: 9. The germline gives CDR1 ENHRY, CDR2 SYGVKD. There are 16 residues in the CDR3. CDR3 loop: CAIRGSGTDSYNEQFF. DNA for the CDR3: TGTGCCATCAGAGGATCCGGGACAGATTCCTACAATGAGCAGTTCTTC.

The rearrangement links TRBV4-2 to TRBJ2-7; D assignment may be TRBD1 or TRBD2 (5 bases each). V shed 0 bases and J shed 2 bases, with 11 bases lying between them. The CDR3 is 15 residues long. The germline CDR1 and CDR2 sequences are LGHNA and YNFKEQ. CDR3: CASSQEERDPYEQYF. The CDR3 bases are TGTGCCAGCAGCCAAGAAGAAAGGGACCCCTACGAGCAGTACTTC.

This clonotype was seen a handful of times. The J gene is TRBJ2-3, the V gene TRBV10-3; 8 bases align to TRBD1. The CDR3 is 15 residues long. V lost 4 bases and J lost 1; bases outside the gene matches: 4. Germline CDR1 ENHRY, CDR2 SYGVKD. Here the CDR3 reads CAISVPTGGTDTQYF. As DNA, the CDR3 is TGTGCCATCAGTGTCCCGACAGGGGGCACAGATACGCAGTATTTT.

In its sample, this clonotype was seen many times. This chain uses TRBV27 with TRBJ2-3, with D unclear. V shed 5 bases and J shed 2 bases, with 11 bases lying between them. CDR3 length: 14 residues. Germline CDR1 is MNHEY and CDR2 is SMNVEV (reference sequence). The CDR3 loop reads CASSHTDLTDTQYF. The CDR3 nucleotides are TGTGCCAGCAGTCATACCGATCTCACAGATACGCAGTATTTT.

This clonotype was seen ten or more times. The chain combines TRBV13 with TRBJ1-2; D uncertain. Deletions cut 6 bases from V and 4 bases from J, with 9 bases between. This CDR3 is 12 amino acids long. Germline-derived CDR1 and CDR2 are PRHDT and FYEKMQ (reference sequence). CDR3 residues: CASSYGPYGYTF. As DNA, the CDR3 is TGTGCCAGCAGTTATGGGCCCTATGGCTACACCTTC.

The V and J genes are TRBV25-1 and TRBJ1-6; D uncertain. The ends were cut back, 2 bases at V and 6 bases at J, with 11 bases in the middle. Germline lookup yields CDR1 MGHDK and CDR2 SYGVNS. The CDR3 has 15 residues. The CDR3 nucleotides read TGTGCCAGCAGTGAACTACAGAGAATTAATTCACCCCTCCACTTT. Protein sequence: CASSELQRINSPLHF.

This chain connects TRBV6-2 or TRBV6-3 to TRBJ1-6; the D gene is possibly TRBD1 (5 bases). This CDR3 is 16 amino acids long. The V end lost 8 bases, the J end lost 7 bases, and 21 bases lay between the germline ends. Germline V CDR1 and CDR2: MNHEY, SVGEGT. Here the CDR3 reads CASGLGTGLRNSPLHF. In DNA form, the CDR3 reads TGTGCCAGCGGTTTGGGAACAGGCCTTCGGAATTCACCCCTCCACTTT.

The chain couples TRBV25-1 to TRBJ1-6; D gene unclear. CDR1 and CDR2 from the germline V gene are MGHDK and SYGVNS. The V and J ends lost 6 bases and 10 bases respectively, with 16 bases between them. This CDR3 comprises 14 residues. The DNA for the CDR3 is TGTGCCAGCAGCCCTTCCACCCGGAGGTCACCCCTCCACTTT. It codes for CASSPSTRRSPLHF.

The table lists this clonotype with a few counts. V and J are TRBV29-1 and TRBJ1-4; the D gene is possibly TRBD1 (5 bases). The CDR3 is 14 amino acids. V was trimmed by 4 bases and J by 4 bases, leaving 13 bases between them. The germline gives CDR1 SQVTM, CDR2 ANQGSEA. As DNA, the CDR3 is TGCAGCGTTGGAATGACCGGGGGTAATGAAAAACTGTTTTTT. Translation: CSVGMTGGNEKLFF.

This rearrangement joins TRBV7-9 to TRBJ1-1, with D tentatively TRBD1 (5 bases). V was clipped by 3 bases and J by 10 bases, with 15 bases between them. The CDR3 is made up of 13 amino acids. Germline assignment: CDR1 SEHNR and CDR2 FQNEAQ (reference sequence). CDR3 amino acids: CASSFGERGGAFF. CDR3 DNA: TGTGCCAGCAGCTTTGGAGAACGGGGGGGAGCTTTCTTT.